These 4 T cell receptor beta chains came from one sample sequenced in a study of cytomegalovirus exposure and HLA in healthy donors. Using immunoSEQ multiplex PCR, the repertoire was profiled, and TCRdb retains in-frame clones only, with some absent. The table has 50,000 to 65,000 clones, approximately 89% seen once. The material sequenced was PBMCs. These receptors were taken from a woman aged 18-29 years in good health and CMV-seropositive.

This chain joins TRBV11-1 and TRBJ2-7; D may be TRBD2 (6 bases). The CDR3 is 17 residues long. Germline loops: CDR1 SGHAT, CDR2 FQDESV (reference sequence). V shed 2 bases and J shed 0 bases, with 17 bases lying between them. The CDR3: CASSLIGGGGASYEQYF. DNA for the CDR3: TGTGCCAGCAGCTTAATCGGGGGTGGAGGTGCCTCCTACGAGCAGTACTTC.

The sample holds a few counts of this clone. The V call is TRBV11-2, the J call TRBJ2-7, with 10 nucleotides matching TRBD1. With V trimmed by 4 bases and J by 3 bases, 3 bases remained unmatched. Germline V gene data show CDR1 as SGHAT and CDR2 as FQNNGV. The CDR3 loop spans 14 amino acids. As DNA, the CDR3 is TGTGCCAGCAGCTATGGGACAGGGGACTACGAGCAGTACTTC. As protein: CASSYGTGDYEQYF.

This chain joins TRBV10-3 and TRBJ1-6; no firm D call. Between the trimmed V and J ends, which lost 4 bases and 5 bases, there was a span of 9 bases. Germline V gives CDR1 ENHRY, CDR2 SYGVKD. The CDR3 totals 14 residues. CDR3 sequence reads: CAISGAADNSPLHF. The CDR3 DNA is TGTGCCATCAGTGGGGCAGCTGATAATTCACCCCTCCACTTT.

The chain links TRBV27 to TRBJ1-6; D possibly corresponds to TRBD1 (5 bases). Germline V gene sequence: CDR1 MNHEY, CDR2 SMNVEV (reference sequence). Trimming took off 2 bases at V and 4 bases at J, with 12 bases between the two ends. The CDR3 runs 16 residues. The CDR3 reads CASSLGRQPYNSPLHF. The CDR3 nucleotides read TGTGCCAGCAGTTTAGGGCGACAGCCTTATAATTCACCCCTCCACTTT.